This T cell receptor beta chain was captured by sequencing in a study of T cells expressing NK-cell markers. This CDR3 contains 14 residues. Germline V gene lookup returns CDR1 SGHTA and CDR2 FQGNSA. TCRdb derives one entry per CDR3 protein from the 5' RACE reads, leaving out DNA. Listed are roughly 160,000 distinct CDR3 sequences; about 18% falls within the top ten. The source material was blood T cells: a sorted CD56 or NKG2C T cell subset, CD4+ or CD8+ T cells, or bulk PBMC T cells (not recorded which). The source of this sequence is a woman between 18 and 75 years old in good health. The chain is built from TRBV7-2 and TRBJ1-5. The CDR3 protein is CASSHGHSNQPQHF.